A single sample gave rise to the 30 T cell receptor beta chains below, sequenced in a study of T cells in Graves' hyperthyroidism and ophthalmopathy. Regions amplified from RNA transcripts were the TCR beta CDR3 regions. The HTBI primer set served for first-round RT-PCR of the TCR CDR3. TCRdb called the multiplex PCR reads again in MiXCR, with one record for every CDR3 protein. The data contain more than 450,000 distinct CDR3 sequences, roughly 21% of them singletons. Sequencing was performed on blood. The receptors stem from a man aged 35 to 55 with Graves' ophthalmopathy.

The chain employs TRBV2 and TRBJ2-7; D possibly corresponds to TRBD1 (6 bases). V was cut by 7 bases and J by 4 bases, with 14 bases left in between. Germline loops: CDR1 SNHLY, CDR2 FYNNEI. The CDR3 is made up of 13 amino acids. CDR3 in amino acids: CASNRRGSYEQYF. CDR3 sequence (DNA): TGTGCCAGCAACCGCAGGGGAAGTTACGAGCAGTACTTC.

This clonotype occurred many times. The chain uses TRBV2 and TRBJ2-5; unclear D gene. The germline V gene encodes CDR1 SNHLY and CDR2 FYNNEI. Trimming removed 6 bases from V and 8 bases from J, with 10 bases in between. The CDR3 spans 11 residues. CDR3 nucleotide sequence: TGTGCCAGCAGAGCTGTGGCTACCCAGTACTTC. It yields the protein CASRAVATQYF.

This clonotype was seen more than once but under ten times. The CDR3: CASTTGGRIEKLFF. The CDR3 DNA sequence: TGTGCCAGCACTACAGGGGGACGAATCGAAAAACTGTTTTTT. This chain uses TRBV28 with TRBJ1-4, with TRBD1 matching 8 bases. Germline CDR1 and CDR2: MDHEN and SYDVKM. The CDR3 totals 14 residues. After removal of 7 bases from V and 8 bases from J, the junction contained 9 bases not matched to a gene. Combining the CDR3 with reference TRBV28 and TRBJ1-4 gives the whole variable domain DVKVTQSSRYLVKRTGEKVFLECVQDMDHENMFWYRQDPGLGLRLIYFSYDVKMKEKGDIPEGYSVSREKKERFSLILESASTNQTSMYLCASTTGGRIEKLFFGSGTQLSVL.

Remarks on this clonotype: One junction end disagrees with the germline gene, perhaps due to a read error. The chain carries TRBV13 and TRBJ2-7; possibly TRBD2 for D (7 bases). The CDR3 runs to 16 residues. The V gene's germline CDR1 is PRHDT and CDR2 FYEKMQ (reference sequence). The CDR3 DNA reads TGTGCCAGCAGCGTAGGGGGGGGTACGAGCTCCTACGAGCAGTACTTC. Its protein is CASSVGGGTSSYEQYF.

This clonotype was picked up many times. CDR3 residues: CASSLWLGDRRTGELFF. CDR3 bases: TGTGCCAGCAGCTTATGGCTCGGGGACAGACGCACCGGGGAGCTGTTTTTT. The chain recombines TRBV7-3 with TRBJ2-2; 7 bases are a match to TRBD1. The CDR3 is 17 amino acids. The trim removed 2 bases at V and 4 bases at J, leaving 10 bases unmatched. Germline lookup yields CDR1 SGHTA and CDR2 FQGTGA.

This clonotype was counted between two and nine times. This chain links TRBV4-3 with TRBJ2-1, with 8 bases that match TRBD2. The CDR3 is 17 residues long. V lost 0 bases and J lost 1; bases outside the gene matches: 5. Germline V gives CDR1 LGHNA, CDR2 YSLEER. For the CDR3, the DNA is TGCGCCAGCAGCCAAGACTCCGCGGGAGGTTCCTACAATGAGCAGTTCTTC. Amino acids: CASSQDSAGGSYNEQFF.

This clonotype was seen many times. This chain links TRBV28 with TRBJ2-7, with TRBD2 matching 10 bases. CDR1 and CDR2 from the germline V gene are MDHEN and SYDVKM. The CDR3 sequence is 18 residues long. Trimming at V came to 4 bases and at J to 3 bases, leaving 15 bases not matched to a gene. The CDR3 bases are TGTGCCAGCAGTTCCCCAGGGGCAGCGGGAGGGAGTATCTACGAGCAGTACTTC. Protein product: CASSSPGAAGGSIYEQYF.

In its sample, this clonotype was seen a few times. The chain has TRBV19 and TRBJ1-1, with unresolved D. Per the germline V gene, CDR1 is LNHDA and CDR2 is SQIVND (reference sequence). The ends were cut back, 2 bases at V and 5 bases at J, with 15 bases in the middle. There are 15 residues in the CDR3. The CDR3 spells CASSIMSIPSTEAFF. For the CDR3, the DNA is TGTGCCAGTAGTATAATGAGTATACCATCGACTGAAGCTTTCTTT.

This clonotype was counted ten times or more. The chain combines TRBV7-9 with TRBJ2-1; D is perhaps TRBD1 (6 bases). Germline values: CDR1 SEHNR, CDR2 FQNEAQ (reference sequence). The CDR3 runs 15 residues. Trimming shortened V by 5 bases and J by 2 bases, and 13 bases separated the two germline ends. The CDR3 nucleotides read TGTGCCAGCAGCCAGGGGTCCCCTACCTACAATGAGCAGTTCTTC. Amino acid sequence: CASSQGSPTYNEQFF.

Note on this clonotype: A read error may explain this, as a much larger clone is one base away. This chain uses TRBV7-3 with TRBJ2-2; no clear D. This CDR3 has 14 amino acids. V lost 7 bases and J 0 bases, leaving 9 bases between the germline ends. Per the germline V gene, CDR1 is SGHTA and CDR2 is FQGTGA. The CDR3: CASNPLPNTGELFF. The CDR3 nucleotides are TGTGCCAGCAACCCCCTACCGAACACCGGGGAGCTGTTTTTT. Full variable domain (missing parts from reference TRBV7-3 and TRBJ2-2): GAGVSQTPSNKVTEKGKYVELRCDPISGHTALYWYRQSLGQGPEFLIYFQGTGAADDSGLPNDRFFAVRPEGSVSTLKIQRTERGDSAVYLCASNPLPNTGELFFGEGSRLTVL.

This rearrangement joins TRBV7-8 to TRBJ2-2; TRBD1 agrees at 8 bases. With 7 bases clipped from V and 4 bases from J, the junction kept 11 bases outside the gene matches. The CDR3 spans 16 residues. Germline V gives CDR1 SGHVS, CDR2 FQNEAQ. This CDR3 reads CASKKRTGGFTGELFF. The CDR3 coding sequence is TGTGCCAGCAAGAAAAGAACAGGGGGTTTCACCGGGGAGCTGTTTTTT.

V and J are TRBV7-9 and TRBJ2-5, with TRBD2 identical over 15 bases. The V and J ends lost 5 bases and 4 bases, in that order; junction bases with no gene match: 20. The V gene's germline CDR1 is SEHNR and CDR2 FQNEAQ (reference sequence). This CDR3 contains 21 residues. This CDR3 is CASSRSGTGTSGRTAGETQYF. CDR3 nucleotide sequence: TGTGCCAGCAGCCGATCCGGGACAGGGACTAGCGGGAGGACGGCTGGAGAGACCCAGTACTTC.

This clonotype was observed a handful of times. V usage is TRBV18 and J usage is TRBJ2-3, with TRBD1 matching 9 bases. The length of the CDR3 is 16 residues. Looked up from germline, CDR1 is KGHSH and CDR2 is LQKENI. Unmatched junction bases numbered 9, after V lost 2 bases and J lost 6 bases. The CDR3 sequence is CASSPGLGTGLDTQYF. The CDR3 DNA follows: TGTGCCAGCTCACCAGGTCTGGGGACAGGGCTTGATACGCAGTATTTT.

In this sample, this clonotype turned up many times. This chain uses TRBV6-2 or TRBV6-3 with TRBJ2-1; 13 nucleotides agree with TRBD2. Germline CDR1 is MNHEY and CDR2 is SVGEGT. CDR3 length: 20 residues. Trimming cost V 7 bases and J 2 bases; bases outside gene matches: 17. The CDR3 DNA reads TGTGCCAGCATTGACCCGACCGGGACTAGCGGGAACTTTGCCTACAATGAGCAGTTCTTC. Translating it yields CASIDPTGTSGNFAYNEQFF.

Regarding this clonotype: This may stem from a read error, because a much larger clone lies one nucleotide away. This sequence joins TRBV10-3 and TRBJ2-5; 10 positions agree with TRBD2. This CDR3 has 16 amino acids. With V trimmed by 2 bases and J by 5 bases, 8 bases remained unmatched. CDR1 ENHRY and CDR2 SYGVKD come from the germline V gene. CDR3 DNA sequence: TGTGCCATCAGTGAGGGGGCTAGCGGGGGAGGGGAGACCCAGTACTTC. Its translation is CAISEGASGGGETQYF.

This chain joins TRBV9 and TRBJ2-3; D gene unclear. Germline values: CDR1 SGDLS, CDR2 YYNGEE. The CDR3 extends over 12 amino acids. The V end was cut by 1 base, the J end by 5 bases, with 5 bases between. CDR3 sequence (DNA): TGTGCCAGCAGCGTATCTAAAGATACGCAGTATTTT. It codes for CASSVSKDTQYF. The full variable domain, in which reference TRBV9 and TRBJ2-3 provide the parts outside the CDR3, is DSGVTQTPKHLITATGQRVTLRCSPRSGDLSVYWYQQSLDQGLQFLIQYYNGEERAKGNILERFSAQQFPDLHSELNLSSLELGDSALYFCASSVSKDTQYFGPGTRLTVL.

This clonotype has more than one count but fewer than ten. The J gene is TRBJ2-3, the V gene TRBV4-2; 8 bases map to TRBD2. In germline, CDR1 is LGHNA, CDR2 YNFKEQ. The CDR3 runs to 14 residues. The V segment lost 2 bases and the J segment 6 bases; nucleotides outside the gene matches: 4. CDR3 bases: TGTGCCAGCAGCCAAAGACTAGCGATTGATACGCAGTATTTT. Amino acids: CASSQRLAIDTQYF.

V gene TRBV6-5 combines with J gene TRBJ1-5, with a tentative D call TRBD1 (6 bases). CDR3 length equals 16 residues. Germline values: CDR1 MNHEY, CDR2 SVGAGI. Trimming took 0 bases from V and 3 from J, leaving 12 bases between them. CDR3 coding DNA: TGTGCCAGCAGTTACTCGAACAGGGTTTACAATCAGCCCCAGCATTTT. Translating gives CASSYSNRVYNQPQHF.

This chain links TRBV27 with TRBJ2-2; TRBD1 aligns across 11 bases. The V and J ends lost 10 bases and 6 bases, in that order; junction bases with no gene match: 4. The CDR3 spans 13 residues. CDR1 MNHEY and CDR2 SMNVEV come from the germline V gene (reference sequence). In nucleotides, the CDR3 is TGTGCCACAGGACAGGGGGCTGCCGGGGAGCTGTTTTTT. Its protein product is CATGQGAAGELFF.

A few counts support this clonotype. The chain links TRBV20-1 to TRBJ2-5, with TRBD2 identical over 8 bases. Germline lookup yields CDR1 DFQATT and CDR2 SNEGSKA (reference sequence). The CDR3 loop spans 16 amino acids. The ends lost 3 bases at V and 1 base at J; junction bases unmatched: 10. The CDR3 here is CSASGRRTSRQETQYF. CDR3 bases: TGCAGTGCTAGTGGAAGGAGGACTAGCCGCCAAGAGACCCAGTACTTC.

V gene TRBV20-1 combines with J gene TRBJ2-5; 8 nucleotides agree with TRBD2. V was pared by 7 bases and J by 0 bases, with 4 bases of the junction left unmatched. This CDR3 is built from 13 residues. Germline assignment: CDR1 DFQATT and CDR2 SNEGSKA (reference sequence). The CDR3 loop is CSVRGGNQETQYF. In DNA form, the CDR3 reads TGCAGTGTACGGGGGGGAAACCAAGAGACCCAGTACTTC.

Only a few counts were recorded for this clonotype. The CDR3 coding sequence is TGTGCCTGGAGTGACAATGGCTACACCTTC. Protein: CAWSDNGYTF. The chain uses TRBV30 and TRBJ1-2; D remains unclear. The V end lost 1 base, the J end lost 6 bases, and 3 bases lay between the germline ends. CDR1 and CDR2 from the germline V gene are GTSNPN and SVGIG (reference sequence). This CDR3 is 10 amino acids long.

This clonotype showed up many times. The CDR3 nucleotides read TGTGCCAGCAGCTGGGGGGGGCCGCAGTACTTC. Translation gives CASSWGGPQYF. The J gene is TRBJ2-7, the V gene TRBV11-2; D may be TRBD2 (7 bases). The V gene's germline CDR1 is SGHAT and CDR2 FQNNGV. V gave up 4 bases and J gave up 9 bases, with 10 bases separating them. The CDR3 is 11 amino acids.

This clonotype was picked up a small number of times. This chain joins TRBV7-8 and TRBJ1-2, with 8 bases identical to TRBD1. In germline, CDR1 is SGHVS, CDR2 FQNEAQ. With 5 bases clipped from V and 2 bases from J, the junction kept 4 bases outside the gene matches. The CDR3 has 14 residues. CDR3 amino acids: CASSVGQANYGYTF. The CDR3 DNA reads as TGTGCCAGCAGCGTGGGACAGGCAAACTATGGCTACACCTTC. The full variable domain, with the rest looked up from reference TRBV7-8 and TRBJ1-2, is GAGVSQSPRYKVAKRGQDVALRCDPISGHVSLFWYQQALGQGPEFLTYFQNEAQLDKSGLPSDRFFAERPEGSVSTLKIQRTQQEDSAVYLCASSVGQANYGYTFGSGTRLTVV.

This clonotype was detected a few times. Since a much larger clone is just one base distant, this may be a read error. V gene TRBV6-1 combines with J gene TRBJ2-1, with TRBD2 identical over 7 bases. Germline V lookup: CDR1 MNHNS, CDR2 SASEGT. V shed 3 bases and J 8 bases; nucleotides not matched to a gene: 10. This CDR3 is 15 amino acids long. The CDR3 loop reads CASSEGPAGWDEQFF. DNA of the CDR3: TGTGCCAGCAGTGAGGGACCAGCGGGATGGGATGAGCAGTTCTTC.

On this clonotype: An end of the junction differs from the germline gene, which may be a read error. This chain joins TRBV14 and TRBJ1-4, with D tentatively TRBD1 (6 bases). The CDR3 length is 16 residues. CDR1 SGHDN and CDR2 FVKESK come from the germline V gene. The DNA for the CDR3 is TGTGCCAGCAGCCCTCGGTCGCGGGGGGCTAACGAAAAACTGTTTTTT. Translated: CASSPRSRGANEKLFF.

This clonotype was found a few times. In DNA, the CDR3 is TGTGCCAGCAGCTCCGGGACACTTTCACCCCTCCACTTT. The encoded protein is CASSSGTLSPLHF. The chain recombines TRBV7-9 with TRBJ1-6, with TRBD1 as a possible D gene (6 bases). Germline V gene sequence: CDR1 SEHNR, CDR2 FQNEAQ (reference sequence). Trimming removed 4 bases at V and 9 bases at J, with 10 bases between. The CDR3 is 13 amino acids.

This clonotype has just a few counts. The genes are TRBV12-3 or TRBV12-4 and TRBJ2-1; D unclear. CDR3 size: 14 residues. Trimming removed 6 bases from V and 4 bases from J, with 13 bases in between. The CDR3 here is CASRIRTQYNEQFF. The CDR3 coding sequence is TGTGCCAGCAGAATAAGGACCCAATACAATGAGCAGTTCTTC.

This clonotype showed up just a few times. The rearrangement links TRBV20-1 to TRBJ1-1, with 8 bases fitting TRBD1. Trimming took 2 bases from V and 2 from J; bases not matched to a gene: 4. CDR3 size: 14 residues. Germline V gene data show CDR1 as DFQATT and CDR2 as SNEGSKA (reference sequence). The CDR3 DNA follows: TGCAGTGCTAGACAGGGGGCCTCAAACACTGAAGCTTTCTTT. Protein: CSARQGASNTEAFF.

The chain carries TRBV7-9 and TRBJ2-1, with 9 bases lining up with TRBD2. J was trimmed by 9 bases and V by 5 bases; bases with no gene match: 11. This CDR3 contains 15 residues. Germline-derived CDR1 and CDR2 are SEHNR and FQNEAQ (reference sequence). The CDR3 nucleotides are TGTGCCAGCAGCCGACCCGGGACTAGCACCAGTGAGCAGTTCTTC. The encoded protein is CASSRPGTSTSEQFF.